By its share, the clone carrying this T cell receptor beta chain is medium-sized. The target antigen is unknown. Other DNA sequences in the same sample also yield this CDR3. Germline V gene data show CDR1 as SGHVS and CDR2 as FNYEAQ. V lost 1 base, J lost 3 bases, and 16 bases lay in between. This CDR3 spans 16 amino acids. Amplification used 60 Vbeta primers and 13 Jbeta primers. Sequencing was performed with immunoSEQ multiplex PCR; in TCRdb, only in-frame clones are kept and a portion is missing. Among approximately 59,000 clones listed, over 50% were seen once. These donors counted as nominally healthy when sampled, but unrecorded immune exposures were likely. The source of the sample is a study of cytomegalovirus exposure and HLA in healthy donors. Study-wide points: Per a later analysis, HLA-associated TCR beta chains showed more clonal expansion than other, equally common TCR beta chains. An analysis that was carried out later associated 16,000 or so TCR beta sequences with HLA alleles at 0.05 false discovery rate. TCR beta chain V- and J-gene trimming was linked, in a later analysis, to a missense variant in DCLRE1C.

V and J are TRBV7-6 and TRBJ2-7, with D perhaps TRBD1 (6 bases). Sequenced sample: PBMCs. The TCR was taken from a man aged 25-45 years in good health and CMV-seronegative. The chain's CDR3 is CASSLGDRDTFYEQYF. The CDR3 bases are TGTGCCAGCAGCTTAGGGGACCGGGACACCTTCTACGAGCAGTACTTC.